The TCR beta chain under discussion was sequenced for a study of shared clonotypes between healthy human individuals. Points from the study as a whole: Naive CD4 clonotypes overlapped across several donors at about 5%.

CD45RO-negative CD8 cells positively selected for CCR7 made up the naive population, which excluded terminally differentiated effector memory CD45RA+ cells. Every one of the donors was a Caucasian adult that lived in Nashville, Tennessee. Concerning this clone: Its specificity is not known.

The assay used deep level. TCRdb keeps only in-frame clones here, not all; method: immunoSEQ multiplex PCR. The table lists about 580,000 clones, 95% to 98% of them singletons. The CDR3 loop spans 12 amino acids. Germline-derived CDR1 and CDR2 are GTSNPN and SVGIG (reference sequence). Trimming shortened V by 2 bases and J by 1 base, and 6 bases separated the two germline ends. The TCR was taken from a man in his thirties or forties in good health. The V and J genes are TRBV30 and TRBJ2-7, with D unclear. What was sequenced was naive CD8+ T cells sorted from blood. The CDR3 region is CAWSLDSYEQYF. The CDR3 DNA reads TGTGCCTGGAGTTTGGATTCCTACGAGCAGTACTTC.